This record looks at one T cell receptor beta chain sequence and its context. Its matching antigen is unknown. The data derive from a study of identifying expanded T cells in peripheral blood. Data came from immunoSEQ multiplex PCR; TCRdb stores just in-frame clones and leaves some out. The sample includes around 85,000 clones, roughly 91% of them seen just once. Study results and caveats: Variance in clone template counts between approximately two-week samples significantly increased with total template count across all healthy donors.

Sequencing was done on a sample of blood. This clonotype was obtained from a person aged 18-70 years in good health.

The CDR3 region has the DNA TGTGCCAGCAGCCTGGAAACGGGGGCCAACGTCCTGACTTTC. This codes for CASSLETGANVLTF. The rearrangement uses TRBV11-2 and TRBJ2-6; no definite D call. The CDR3 covers 14 residues. Looked up from germline, CDR1 is SGHAT and CDR2 is FQNNGV. V was clipped by 5 bases and J by 4 bases, with 9 bases between them.